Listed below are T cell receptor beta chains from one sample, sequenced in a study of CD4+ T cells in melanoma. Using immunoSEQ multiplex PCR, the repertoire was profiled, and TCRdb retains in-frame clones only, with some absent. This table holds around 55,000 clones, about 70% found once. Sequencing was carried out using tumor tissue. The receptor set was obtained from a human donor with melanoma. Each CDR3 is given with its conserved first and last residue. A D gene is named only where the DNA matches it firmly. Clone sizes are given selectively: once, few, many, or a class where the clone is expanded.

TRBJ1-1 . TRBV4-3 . TGCGCCAGCAGCCAAGGTGACACTGAAGCTTTCTTT CASSQGDTEAFF
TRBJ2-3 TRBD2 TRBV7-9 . TGTGCCAGCAGCTCTTTCGGGGGGAACACAGATACGCAGTATTTT CASSSFGGNTDTQYF
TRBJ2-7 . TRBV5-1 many TGCGCCAGCAGCTTGAGCAGGGACCTATACGAGCAGTACTTC CASSLSRDLYEQYF
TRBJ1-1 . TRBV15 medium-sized TGTGCCACCAGCCCGACGACTGGGAACACTGAAGCTTTCTTT CATSPTTGNTEAFF
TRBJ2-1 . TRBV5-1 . TGCGCCAGCAGCTTGGCGGGATACTCCTACAATGAGCAGTTCTTC CASSLAGYSYNEQFF
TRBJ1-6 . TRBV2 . TGTGCCAGCAGTGAGAGGCAGAATAATTCACCCCTCCACTTT CASSERQNNSPLHF
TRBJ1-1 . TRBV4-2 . TGTGCCAGCAGCCCACAATTGGGGGAGAACACTGAAGCTTTCTTT CASSPQLGENTEAFF
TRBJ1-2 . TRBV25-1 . TGTGCCAGCAGTGAATATAGCCGGGGATTGAGCTATGGCTACACCTTC CASSEYSRGLSYGYTF
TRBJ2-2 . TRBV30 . TGTGCCTGGAGTGTTGAGCAGGGTAGGCCCGGGGAGCTGTTTTTT CAWSVEQGRPGELFF
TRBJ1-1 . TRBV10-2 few TGCGCCACCGAAACAGGGAGGGGCACTGAAGCTTTCTTT CATETGRGTEAFF
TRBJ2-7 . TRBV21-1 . TGTGCCAGCAGCCTACAACCCATCAGGGCCAGGGGACAATCCTACGAGCAGTACTTC CASSLQPIRARGQSYEQYF
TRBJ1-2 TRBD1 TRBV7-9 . TGTGCCAGCAGCTTAGGTGGGACAGGGGGCTTAGATGGCTACACCTTC CASSLGGTGGLDGYTF
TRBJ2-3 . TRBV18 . TGTGCCAGTGAGGGGGGGCTCGATACGCAGTATTTT CASEGGLDTQYF
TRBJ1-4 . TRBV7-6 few TGTGCCAGCAGCTTAGGAGGGTGGAATGAAAAACTGTTTTTT CASSLGGWNEKLFF
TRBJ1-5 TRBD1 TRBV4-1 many TGCGCCAGCAGCCAAGATCCAGGGGGCTATCAGCCCCAGCATTTT CASSQDPGGYQPQHF
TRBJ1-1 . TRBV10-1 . TGCGCCAGCAGTGCGGTTGGGGAGGGGCCCACTGAAGCTTTCTTT CASSAVGEGPTEAFF
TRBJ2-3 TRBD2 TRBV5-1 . TGCGCCAGCAGCTTGGCAACGGGGGGGACAGATACGCAGTATTTT CASSLATGGTDTQYF
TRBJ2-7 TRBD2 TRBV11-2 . TGTGCCAGCAGCTTAGTGGGGGGGTTTAGCTACGAGCAGTACTTC CASSLVGGFSYEQYF
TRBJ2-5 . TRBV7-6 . TGTGCCAGCAGCTTTCGAGAGACCCAGTACTTC CASSFRETQYF
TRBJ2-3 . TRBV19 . TGTGCCAGTAGTCAGCAGGGTCCCCGCGGAGATACGCAGTATTTT CASSQQGPRGDTQYF
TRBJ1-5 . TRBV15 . TGTGCCACCAGCTCGGACGGGAGCAATCAGCCCCAGCATTTT CATSSDGSNQPQHF
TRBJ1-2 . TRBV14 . TGTGCCAGCAGCCCAGGAAGAATGGGTGGCTACACCTTC CASSPGRMGGYTF
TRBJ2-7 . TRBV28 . TGTGCCAGCAGTGGGCGCGAGCAGTACTTC CASSGREQYF
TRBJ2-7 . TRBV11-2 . TGTGCCAGCAGCCTCTCGGGTTACGAGCAGTACTTC CASSLSGYEQYF